This T cell receptor (beta chain) was sequenced in a study of identical twins. Study results and caveats: In zero-insertion analyses, partial confounding could arise from invariant MAIT and iNKT cells.

MiXCR, applied by TCRdb to the 5' RACE reads, yields one record per CDR3 protein. The table lists roughly 770,000 distinct CDR3 sequences, 18% of them singletons. This clonotype showed up just a few times. What it recognizes is unknown. Germline CDR1 SQVTM, CDR2 ANQGSEA. CDR3 length equals 12 residues. The ends were cut back, 4 bases at V and 2 bases at J, with 5 bases in the middle. The same sample was also used in a study of T cells expressing NK-cell markers. Turning to that study: It was sorted CD3+CD56+NKG2C+, CD3+CD56+NKG2C- and CD3+CD56-NKG2C+ T cells that supplied the TCR beta repertoires. These clonotypes additionally ranked first within the CD3+CD56-NKG2C+ fraction of a handful of donors. Uncertainty persisted over the HCMV specificity of expanded NKG2C+ T cell clones.

The chain employs TRBV29-1 and TRBJ1-4, with D possibly TRBD1 on 5 matching bases. Sequenced: PBMCs. The sequence came from a woman between 18 and 30 years old in good health. CDR3 protein: CSVAGTNEKLFF. CDR3 nucleotide sequence: TGCAGCGTTGCAGGGACTAATGAAAAACTGTTTTTT.